The 4 T cell receptor beta chains below all came from one sample that was sequenced in a study of blood T cell repertoires in COVID-19. Sequencing used immunoSEQ multiplex PCR; TCRdb keeps in-frame clones, though not all of them. The sample consists of some 200,000 clones, about three quarters of them appearing once. Material for sequencing was peripheral blood. Every receptor here comes from an older woman with acute or convalescent COVID-19.

This clone was picked up a small number of times. This chain joins TRBV11-3 and TRBJ2-2; 8 nucleotides agree with TRBD2. Germline CDR1 is SGHNT and CDR2 is YENEEA. V was pared by 4 bases and J by 1 base, with 5 bases of the junction left unmatched. The CDR3 loop spans 16 amino acids. CDR3 DNA: TGTGCCAGCAGCTCCCGGACTAGCCAGAACACCGGGGAGCTGTTTTTT. Residues: CASSSRTSQNTGELFF.

J is TRBJ2-1 and V is TRBV3-1 (or the pseudogene TRBV3-2), with D unresolved. Germline V gene data show CDR1 as LGHDT and CDR2 as YNNKEL (reference sequence). This CDR3 has 12 amino acids. V lost 0 bases and J 12 bases, leaving 9 bases between the germline ends. The chain's CDR3 is CASSQDLTGQFF. DNA for the CDR3: TGTGCCAGCAGCCAAGATTTAACGGGGCAGTTCTTC.

This chain joins TRBV28 and TRBJ1-4, with D unresolved. The germline V and J ends were trimmed by 6 bases and 4 bases, with 6 bases remaining between them. CDR3 length: 12 amino acids. CDR1 is MDHEN, CDR2 SYDVKM, per germline. The CDR3 loop reads CASRAGNEKLFF. The CDR3 region has the DNA TGTGCCAGCAGGGCGGGTAATGAAAAACTGTTTTTT.

The J gene is TRBJ1-2, the V gene TRBV30; a possible D gene is TRBD1 (5 bases). Per the germline V gene, CDR1 is GTSNPN and CDR2 is SVGIG (reference sequence). V lost 3 bases and J lost 5, with 13 bases in between. This CDR3 is 13 amino acids long. The chain's CDR3 is CAWRTPGVYGYTF. Written as DNA, the CDR3 is TGTGCCTGGAGGACGCCGGGGGTATATGGCTACACCTTC.